What follows are 30 T cell receptor beta chains derived from one specimen sequenced in a study of technical replicates of blood from a few donors. Generated by immunoSEQ multiplex PCR, the TCRdb table keeps only in-frame clones and is missing some. This table holds 74,000 or so clones, about 96% found once. The specimen was T cells isolated from PBMCs. Every receptor here comes from a human donor in good health.

The rearrangement joins TRBV27 to TRBJ1-2, with D perhaps matching TRBD1 (6 bases). The ends were cut back, 6 bases at V and 0 bases at J, with 14 bases in the middle. Germline V gives CDR1 MNHEY, CDR2 SMNVEV (reference sequence). The CDR3 is 15 amino acids. This CDR3 is CASSATRTANYGYTF. The CDR3 bases are TGTGCCAGCAGCGCTACTCGGACAGCTAACTATGGCTACACCTTC.

J is TRBJ2-7 and V is TRBV5-1; D might be TRBD1 (5 bases). The CDR3 runs 12 residues. Per the germline V gene, CDR1 is SGHRS and CDR2 is YFSETQ. With 4 bases removed from V and 7 bases from J, the gap between germline ends came to 12 bases. This chain's CDR3 is CASSAQGQEQYF. CDR3 coding DNA: TGCGCCAGCAGCGCGCAGGGTCAGGAGCAGTACTTC.

V and J are TRBV5-5 and TRBJ2-5, with D maybe TRBD1 (6 bases). Germline lookup yields CDR1 SGHKS and CDR2 YYEKEE (reference sequence). Trimming removed 3 bases at V and 3 bases at J, with 9 bases between. This CDR3 has 13 amino acids. The CDR3 spells CASSSTGKETQYF. Written as DNA, the CDR3 is TGTGCCAGCAGCTCGACAGGAAAAGAGACCCAGTACTTC.

This sequence joins TRBV27 and TRBJ1-3; D perhaps matches TRBD1 (6 bases). Per germline, CDR1 MNHEY and CDR2 SMNVEV (reference sequence). The CDR3 has 14 amino acids. The ends were cut back, 3 bases at V and 4 bases at J, with 10 bases in the middle. CDR3 sequence (DNA): TGTGCCAGCAGTTTTGCAGGGGACGGAAACACCATATATTTT. This codes for CASSFAGDGNTIYF.

The CDR3 here is CASSSRTADEQFF. The CDR3 DNA sequence: TGTGCCAGCAGCTCCCGGACTGCAGATGAGCAGTTCTTC. The chain is built from TRBV5-4 and TRBJ2-1; possibly TRBD2 for D (5 bases). The CDR3 extends over 13 amino acids. CDR1 is SGHNT and CDR2 is YYREEE in the germline V gene (reference sequence). Trimming took 3 bases from V and 8 from J, leaving 12 bases between them.

The chain couples TRBV25-1 to TRBJ1-4; no reliable D call. Trimming took 4 bases from V and 8 from J, leaving 14 bases between them. This CDR3 contains 14 residues. Germline CDR1 is MGHDK and CDR2 is SYGVNS. The CDR3 loop reads CASSGDETGEKLFF. DNA of the CDR3: TGTGCCAGCAGTGGAGACGAGACGGGAGAAAAACTGTTTTTT.

The chain combines TRBV29-1 with TRBJ2-3; 16 positions match TRBD2. Per germline, CDR1 SQVTM and CDR2 ANQGSEA. The CDR3 extends over 15 amino acids. The trim removed 7 bases at V and 2 bases at J, leaving 3 bases unmatched. This CDR3 reads CSGGLAGGPTDTQYF. For the CDR3, the DNA is TGCAGCGGGGGACTAGCGGGAGGGCCCACAGATACGCAGTATTTT.

The CDR3 bases are TGTGCCAGCCATCCGGGGGGGTTCCAAGAGACCCAGTACTTC. The encoded protein is CASHPGGFQETQYF. J is TRBJ2-5 and V is TRBV5-4; 8 bases fit TRBD2. Trimming took 7 bases from V and 1 from J; bases not matched to a gene: 6. The CDR3 is made up of 14 amino acids. The germline CDR1 and CDR2 sequences are SGHNT and YYREEE (reference sequence).

The chain recombines TRBV5-1 with TRBJ2-7; D is perhaps TRBD1 (6 bases). Trimming left V 0 bases short and J 3 bases short, with 10 bases between. The CDR3 runs 14 residues. Germline V gene data show CDR1 as SGHRS and CDR2 as YFSETQ. The CDR3, as DNA: TGCGCCAGCAGCTTGGGTGGGGGCGGCTACGAGCAGTACTTC. Amino acid sequence: CASSLGGGGYEQYF.

The J gene is TRBJ1-5, the V gene TRBV5-1, with D unresolved. CDR1 is SGHRS, CDR2 YFSETQ, per germline. Trimming stripped 5 bases from V and 3 bases from J, with 9 bases between. This CDR3 is 13 amino acids long. CDR3: CASSPGNNQPQHF. The CDR3 region has the DNA TGCGCCAGCAGTCCGGGGAACAATCAGCCCCAGCATTTT.

The chain employs TRBV4-1 and TRBJ2-7; 9 bases align to TRBD2. The CDR3 totals 15 residues. The V and J ends lost 1 base and 6 bases, in that order; junction bases with no gene match: 7. CDR1 is MGHRA and CDR2 is YSYEKL in the germline V gene. CDR3 amino acids: CASSQVASGKGEQYF. Here the CDR3 DNA reads TGCGCCAGCAGCCAAGTTGCTAGCGGGAAAGGCGAGCAGTACTTC.

The V gene is TRBV6-5, the J gene TRBJ2-7, with 7 bases fitting TRBD1. The CDR3 has 14 amino acids. Trimming cost V 8 bases and J 3 bases; bases outside gene matches: 10. The germline V gene has CDR1 MNHEY and CDR2 SVGAGI. CDR3 DNA: TGTGCCAGCTCATCGTCCCGGGACAGCTACGAGCAGTACTTC. This encodes CASSSSRDSYEQYF.

V is TRBV10-2 and J is TRBJ2-1, with 8 bases matching TRBD2. The germline V gene has CDR1 WSHSY and CDR2 SAAADI. Trimming cost V 6 bases and J 5 bases; bases outside gene matches: 9. The CDR3 extends over 15 amino acids. In DNA form, the CDR3 reads TGCGCCAGCAGGGTAGGTAGCGGGGTGCACAATGAGCAGTTCTTC. Translating gives CASRVGSGVHNEQFF.

The chain employs TRBV13 and TRBJ1-1; TRBD1 matches at 9 bases. Germline V CDR1 and CDR2: PRHDT, FYEKMQ (reference sequence). Germline trimming cut 4 bases from V and 3 bases from J; bases unmatched to any gene: 3. This CDR3 has 14 amino acids. The CDR3 sequence: CASSSTGGHTEAFF. The DNA for the CDR3 is TGTGCCAGCAGCTCAACAGGGGGCCACACTGAAGCTTTCTTT. Full variable domain (outside the CDR3, taken from reference TRBV13 and TRBJ1-1): AAGVIQSPRHLIKEKRETATLKCYPIPRHDTVYWYQQGPGQDPQFLISFYEKMQSDKGSIPDRFSAQQFSDYHSELNMSSLELGDSALYFCASSSTGGHTEAFFGQGTRLTVV.

This sequence joins TRBV5-1 and TRBJ2-2; 9 nucleotides align to TRBD1. Unmatched junction bases numbered 4, after V lost 3 bases and J lost 7 bases. Germline V lookup: CDR1 SGHRS, CDR2 YFSETQ. The CDR3 loop spans 14 amino acids. The CDR3 loop is CASSWTGESGELFF. In DNA form, the CDR3 reads TGCGCCAGCAGCTGGACAGGGGAAAGCGGGGAGCTGTTTTTT.

The V gene is TRBV11-2, the J gene TRBJ2-1; D is perhaps TRBD2 (6 bases). This CDR3 contains 13 residues. The V and J ends lost 1 base and 9 bases respectively, with 10 bases between them. Germline V CDR1 and CDR2: SGHAT, FQNNGV. The CDR3 protein is CASSLATRSEQFF. The CDR3 region has the DNA TGTGCCAGCAGCTTAGCGACTAGATCTGAGCAGTTCTTC.

CDR3 DNA sequence: TGTGCCAGCAGCCCCTGGGGACAGGGAAAAGAGACCCAGTACTTC. This codes for CASSPWGQGKETQYF. The chain employs TRBV5-5 and TRBJ2-5, with 9 bases fitting TRBD1. The CDR3 has 15 amino acids. The germline CDR1 and CDR2 sequences are SGHKS and YYEKEE (reference sequence). V shed 4 bases, J shed 3 bases, and the junction held 7 bases outside the gene matches. The full variable domain, completed using reference TRBV5-5 and TRBJ2-5, is DAGVTQSPTHLIKTRGQQVTLRCSPISGHKSVSWYQQVLGQGPQFIFQYYEKEERGRGNFPDRFSARQFPNYSSELNVNALLLGDSALYLCASSPWGQGKETQYFGPGTRLLVL.

The V call is TRBV27, the J call TRBJ2-2, with D tentatively TRBD2 (5 bases). V was shortened by 0 bases and J by 4 bases, with 6 bases between the two germline ends. CDR3 length: 14 residues. Germline values: CDR1 MNHEY, CDR2 SMNVEV (reference sequence). The CDR3 region is CASSLSAGTGELFF. The CDR3 bases are TGTGCCAGCAGTTTATCGGCGGGCACCGGGGAGCTGTTTTTT.

The chain employs TRBV5-1 and TRBJ1-2; 9 positions match TRBD1. The germline V gene has CDR1 SGHRS and CDR2 YFSETQ. This CDR3 has 17 amino acids. Trimming at V came to 4 bases and at J to 1 base, leaving 11 bases not matched to a gene. The CDR3 DNA is TGCGCCAGCAGCCCAGGGACAGGGCCCGCTTTTAACTATGGCTACACCTTC. This encodes CASSPGTGPAFNYGYTF.

The V call is TRBV7-9, the J call TRBJ2-7, with 7 bases lining up with TRBD2. J was trimmed by 6 bases and V by 2 bases; bases with no gene match: 7. Germline values: CDR1 SEHNR, CDR2 FQNEAQ (reference sequence). The CDR3 has 14 residues. The CDR3 DNA follows: TGTGCCAGCAGCTTACTCGCGGGAGTACGCGAGCAGTACTTC. This gives the protein CASSLLAGVREQYF.

The chain uses TRBV5-8 and TRBJ2-1; tentative D call: TRBD2 (6 bases). V was trimmed by 0 bases and J by 1 base, leaving 11 bases between them. The CDR3 has 16 amino acids. CDR1 SGHTS and CDR2 YDEGEE come from the germline V gene. For the CDR3, the DNA is TGTGCCAGCAGCTTGGGCCCCGGGAGATCCTACAATGAGCAGTTCTTC. Translated, it gives CASSLGPGRSYNEQFF.

This rearrangement joins TRBV10-3 to TRBJ2-1, with TRBD2 matching over 16 bases. Unmatched junction bases numbered 9, after V lost 0 bases and J lost 4 bases. The CDR3 covers 20 residues. In germline, CDR1 is ENHRY, CDR2 SYGVKD. The CDR3 here is CAISESTGLAGGRDYNEQFF. The CDR3 DNA is TGTGCCATCAGTGAGTCGACGGGACTAGCGGGAGGGAGGGATTACAATGAGCAGTTCTTC.

The chain uses TRBV28 and TRBJ1-4; unclear D gene. This CDR3 has 12 residues. Germline V gene sequence: CDR1 MDHEN, CDR2 SYDVKM. V lost 2 bases to trimming and J lost 8 bases, with 6 bases between them. CDR3 in DNA: TGTGCCAGCAGTTTAGTGGGCGAAAAACTGTTTTTT. Translated: CASSLVGEKLFF.

The V call is TRBV6-1, the J call TRBJ1-1; 8 bases map to TRBD1. The CDR3 covers 15 residues. The J segment lost 1 base and the V segment lost 5 bases, leaving 6 bases of the junction unmatched. Per the germline V gene, CDR1 is MNHNS and CDR2 is SASEGT. The CDR3 loop reads CASSWQGASNTEAFF. CDR3 nucleotides: TGTGCCAGCAGTTGGCAGGGGGCTTCGAACACTGAAGCTTTCTTT.

J is TRBJ2-3 and V is TRBV27; D uncertain. V gave up 7 bases and J gave up 0 bases, with 23 bases separating them. The CDR3 consists of 18 residues. CDR1 and CDR2 (germline): MNHEY, SMNVEV (reference sequence). CDR3 amino acids: CASTHRRPLLTSTDTQYF. Here the CDR3 DNA reads TGTGCCAGCACCCACCGACGCCCCCTACTGACTAGCACAGATACGCAGTATTTT.

The chain couples TRBV6-1 to TRBJ1-2; D possibly corresponds to TRBD1 (6 bases). Germline V gene data show CDR1 as MNHNS and CDR2 as SASEGT. V lost 4 bases, J lost 4 bases, and 16 bases lay in between. The CDR3 runs 15 residues. The CDR3 nucleotides read TGTGCCAGCAGTGCACAGGGCCCTCAGGCCTATGGCTACACCTTC. As protein: CASSAQGPQAYGYTF.

The chain carries TRBV29-1 and TRBJ2-1; D may be TRBD1 (6 bases). Germline CDR1 reads SQVTM; CDR2 reads ANQGSEA. Trimming shortened V by 4 bases and J by 0 bases, and 16 bases separated the two germline ends. The CDR3 extends over 16 amino acids. This CDR3 reads CSVGGRGLSSYNEQFF. CDR3 sequence (DNA): TGCAGCGTTGGGGGCAGGGGCTTAAGCTCCTACAATGAGCAGTTCTTC.

The chain recombines TRBV6-1 with TRBJ2-7; D perhaps matches TRBD1 (5 bases). Germline V gives CDR1 MNHNS, CDR2 SASEGT. This CDR3 is built from 14 residues. Trimming cost V 3 bases and J 2 bases, with 11 bases left between them. CDR3 nucleotide sequence: TGTGCCAGCAGTGAGTACGGACAACCCTACGAGCAGTACTTC. It is translated as CASSEYGQPYEQYF.

CDR3 in amino acids: CASSEGAGNTEAFF. For the CDR3, the DNA is TGTGCCAGCAGTGAGGGGGCAGGGAACACTGAAGCTTTCTTT. The gene calls are TRBV2 and TRBJ1-1; maybe TRBD1 (6 bases). V lost 3 bases to trimming and J lost 1 base, with 9 bases between them. This CDR3 contains 14 residues. CDR1 and CDR2 from the germline V gene are SNHLY and FYNNEI.

J is TRBJ2-2 and V is TRBV4-2, with TRBD1 matching over 8 bases. Trimming at V came to 0 bases and at J to 6 bases, leaving 12 bases not matched to a gene. CDR1 LGHNA and CDR2 YNFKEQ come from the germline V gene. The CDR3 is 18 residues long. DNA for the CDR3: TGTGCCAGCAGCCAAGATAGGACAGGGTCCGCAGGACCCGGGGAGCTGTTTTTT. Its translation: CASSQDRTGSAGPGELFF.